This T cell receptor beta chain derives from a study of cytomegalovirus exposure and HLA in healthy donors. On this clone: The antigen is unknown.

Findings and caveats of the study: The study reported that TCR beta sequences accurately predicted HLA-A and HLA-B alleles in most subjects.

Germline V CDR1 and CDR2: MNHEY, SVGAGI. With V trimmed by 0 bases and J by 4 bases, 8 bases remained unmatched. The CDR3 has 16 residues. Primers for the PCR totalled 60 Vbeta and 13 Jbeta. Libraries were prepared by immunoSEQ multiplex PCR; TCRdb keeps only in-frame clonotypes and omits some of them. The sample lists 150,000 or so clones, roughly 79% seen once, with less than 8% in the top ten. The sequence was collected from a man aged 35-49 years in good health and CMV-seropositive. The sample taken for sequencing was PBMCs. V and J are TRBV6-5 and TRBJ2-5; TRBD1 matches at 7 bases. The CDR3 spells CASSYSSTTGRETQYF. DNA of the CDR3: TGTGCCAGCAGTTACTCCTCCACGACAGGGCGAGAGACCCAGTACTTC.